A single sample gave rise to the 30 T cell receptor beta chains below, sequenced in a study of cytomegalovirus exposure and HLA in healthy donors. TCRdb's copy holds only in-frame clones and misses some; the assay was immunoSEQ multiplex PCR. The table has 160,000 or so clones, around nine tenths seen once. The sequencing sample was made of PBMCs. All receptors come from a man between 18 and 29 years old in good health and CMV-seropositive.

The chain uses TRBV7-3 and TRBJ1-2, with a tentative D call TRBD1 (6 bases). The CDR3 has 13 amino acids. Trimming took off 4 bases at V and 7 bases at J, with 13 bases between the two ends. Germline CDR1 reads SGHTA; CDR2 reads FQGTGA. The CDR3, as DNA: TGTGCCAGCAGCTCCGGTCAGGGGACTGGCTACACCTTC. Translated: CASSSGQGTGYTF.

The chain has TRBV29-1 and TRBJ2-5; TRBD1 matches 7 bases. Losses at the gene ends were 4 bases for V and 3 bases for J; bases not matched to a gene: 8. Germline CDR1 and CDR2: SQVTM and ANQGSEA. This CDR3 spans 14 amino acids. CDR3 loop: CSVGRAGGEETQYF. As DNA, the CDR3 is TGCAGCGTTGGACGGGCAGGGGGTGAAGAGACCCAGTACTTC.

A note on this clone: Other nucleotide sequences from this sample produce the same CDR3. This sequence joins TRBV9 and TRBJ2-7, with TRBD2 as a possible D gene (6 bases). The CDR3 loop spans 14 amino acids. The V gene's germline CDR1 is SGDLS and CDR2 YYNGEE. V lost 0 bases and J lost 2, with 9 bases in between. The CDR3 DNA reads TGTGCCAGCAGCGTAGGGGGGGACCCCTACGAGCAGTACTTC. Residues: CASSVGGDPYEQYF. Full variable domain (outside the CDR3, taken from reference TRBV9 and TRBJ2-7): DSGVTQTPKHLITATGQRVTLRCSPRSGDLSVYWYQQSLDQGLQFLIQYYNGEERAKGNILERFSAQQFPDLHSELNLSSLELGDSALYFCASSVGGDPYEQYFGPGTRLTVT.

The V call is TRBV15, the J call TRBJ1-1; possibly TRBD1 for D (5 bases). CDR1 is LNHNV and CDR2 is YYDKDF in the germline V gene (reference sequence). This CDR3 comprises 14 residues. V lost 3 bases to trimming and J lost 0 bases, with 8 bases between them. The CDR3 sequence: CATSSPRVNTEAFF. For the CDR3, the DNA is TGTGCCACCAGCAGCCCCAGGGTGAACACTGAAGCTTTCTTT.

The chain joins TRBV6-6 to TRBJ1-1; 10 positions match TRBD1. The CDR3 totals 14 residues. The V and J ends lost 8 bases and 0 bases, in that order; junction bases with no gene match: 3. CDR1 is MNHNY, CDR2 SVGAGI, per germline (reference sequence). In DNA form, the CDR3 reads TGTGCCAGCCTCGGGACAGGGGTGAACACTGAAGCTTTCTTT. Its protein product is CASLGTGVNTEAFF.

CDR3 DNA sequence: TGTGCCAGCAGGGGACAGGGCGGGAATGAGCAGTTCTTC. Translated: CASRGQGGNEQFF. This chain connects TRBV6-1 to TRBJ2-1, with TRBD1 matching over 9 bases. The trim removed 6 bases at V and 7 bases at J, leaving 4 bases unmatched. Germline CDR1 reads MNHNS; CDR2 reads SASEGT. The CDR3 runs to 13 residues.

Here the CDR3 reads CAWSTVGQDYGYTF. For the CDR3, the DNA is TGTGCCTGGAGTACCGTGGGACAGGACTATGGCTACACCTTC. This chain joins TRBV30 and TRBJ1-2; 8 nucleotides align to TRBD1. Germline-derived CDR1 and CDR2 are GTSNPN and SVGIG (reference sequence). The CDR3 length is 14 residues. The trim removed 2 bases at V and 3 bases at J, leaving 5 bases unmatched.

This clone was counted a single time. This chain links TRBV7-9 with TRBJ1-5, with 7 bases identical to TRBD1. The germline V gene encodes CDR1 SEHNR and CDR2 FQNEAQ (reference sequence). V was clipped by 5 bases and J by 4 bases; unmatched bases: 5. The CDR3 has 14 amino acids. The CDR3 spells CASSPIQGNQPQHF. The CDR3 nucleotides are TGTGCCAGCAGCCCCATACAGGGGAATCAGCCCCAGCATTTT.

The rearrangement uses TRBV7-9 and TRBJ2-3, with TRBD2 matching 7 bases. With V trimmed by 5 bases and J by 2 bases, 10 bases remained unmatched. Germline CDR1 reads SEHNR; CDR2 reads FQNEAQ (reference sequence). The CDR3 has 16 residues. CDR3 sequence reads: CASSTTLAEYTDTQYF. For the CDR3, the DNA is TGTGCCAGCAGCACTACCCTAGCGGAGTACACAGATACGCAGTATTTT.

The rearrangement joins TRBV7-2 to TRBJ2-5; 8 bases align to TRBD1. Unmatched junction bases numbered 10, after V lost 5 bases and J lost 5 bases. The germline CDR1 and CDR2 sequences are SGHTA and FQGNSA. CDR3 length: 15 amino acids. The CDR3, as DNA: TGTGCCAGCAGCATCCTACAGGGGGTAGGGGAGACCCAGTACTTC. The encoded protein is CASSILQGVGETQYF.

The rearrangement links TRBV28 to TRBJ1-2; the D gene is possibly TRBD1 (6 bases). Germline CDR1 reads MDHEN; CDR2 reads SYDVKM. The CDR3 runs to 17 residues. Trimming took off 1 base at V and 1 base at J, with 16 bases between the two ends. The DNA of the CDR3 is TGTGCCAGCAGTTTATATGATCTGGGGGCTTATAACTATGGCTACACCTTC. Its protein is CASSLYDLGAYNYGYTF.

This chain joins TRBV20-1 and TRBJ2-5, with a tentative D call TRBD2 (5 bases). V was pared by 6 bases and J by 2 bases, with 7 bases between. This CDR3 region has 11 residues. Germline CDR1 reads DFQATT; CDR2 reads SNEGSKA (reference sequence). CDR3 sequence: CSAWEQETQYF. The CDR3 region has the DNA TGCAGTGCCTGGGAGCAAGAGACCCAGTACTTC.

The rearrangement joins TRBV4-3 to TRBJ1-1; 7 bases map to TRBD1. The length of the CDR3 is 16 residues. V gave up 0 bases and J gave up 3 bases; unmatched junction bases: 7. Germline CDR1 and CDR2: LGHNA and YSLEER. CDR3 sequence: CASSQDATGWDTEAFF. Here the CDR3 DNA reads TGCGCCAGCAGCCAAGATGCGACAGGGTGGGACACTGAAGCTTTCTTT.

The chain uses TRBV27 and TRBJ2-5; 7 positions agree with TRBD1. The CDR3 totals 16 residues. Per germline, CDR1 MNHEY and CDR2 SMNVEV (reference sequence). The J segment lost 2 bases and the V segment lost 5 bases, leaving 11 bases of the junction unmatched. The CDR3 nucleotides read TGTGCCAGCAGTCACGGACAGGCCAGAAGTCAAGAGACCCAGTACTTC. This sequence encodes CASSHGQARSQETQYF.

This chain uses TRBV5-6 with TRBJ2-3; 8 bases match TRBD1. Germline V gives CDR1 SGHDT, CDR2 YYEEEE. This CDR3 region has 15 residues. V shed 3 bases, J shed 2 bases, and the junction held 5 bases outside the gene matches. The CDR3 region is CASSSGTGLTDTQYF. The DNA for the CDR3 is TGTGCCAGCAGCTCCGGGACAGGACTCACAGATACGCAGTATTTT.

This chain joins TRBV5-1 and TRBJ2-7, with 13 positions matching TRBD2. V shed 4 bases and J 2 bases; nucleotides not matched to a gene: 21. The V gene's germline CDR1 is SGHRS and CDR2 YFSETQ. The CDR3 spans 21 residues. The CDR3 spells CASSGTSGTQPDTKAPYEQYF. CDR3 bases: TGCGCCAGCAGCGGGACTAGCGGGACCCAGCCTGATACCAAAGCCCCCTACGAGCAGTACTTC.

The chain carries TRBV7-6 and TRBJ2-7, with 8 bases matching TRBD1. The V and J ends lost 1 base and 4 bases, in that order; junction bases with no gene match: 6. CDR1 is SGHVS, CDR2 FNYEAQ, per germline. CDR3 length: 15 amino acids. CDR3 coding DNA: TGTGCCAGCAGCTTAGGAGGGGACAGGAGTTACGAGCAGTACTTC. Amino acids: CASSLGGDRSYEQYF.

CDR3 region: CASSQPTTGTDSTDTQYF. CDR3 DNA: TGTGCCAGCAGCCAACCCACTACCGGGACAGATTCCACAGATACGCAGTATTTT. The V call is TRBV4-2, the J call TRBJ2-3; TRBD1 matches at 7 bases. The V segment lost 2 bases and the J segment 2 bases; nucleotides outside the gene matches: 13. Germline V gene sequence: CDR1 LGHNA, CDR2 YNFKEQ. The CDR3 is 18 residues long.

CDR3 amino acids: CASSRTGDTEAFF. In nucleotides, the CDR3 is TGTGCCAGCAGTCGAACAGGGGACACTGAAGCTTTCTTT. V usage is TRBV28 and J usage is TRBJ1-1; 7 bases line up with TRBD1. With V trimmed by 5 bases and J by 3 bases, 3 bases remained unmatched. CDR3 length: 13 amino acids. Germline V lookup: CDR1 MDHEN, CDR2 SYDVKM.

This clone was found a few times. The chain employs TRBV2 and TRBJ1-2; weak D call: TRBD1 (5 bases). The CDR3 covers 14 residues. V lost 2 bases and J 1 base, leaving 8 bases between the germline ends. In germline, CDR1 is SNHLY, CDR2 FYNNEI. CDR3 in amino acids: CASSESGGNYGYTF. CDR3 nucleotide sequence: TGTGCCAGCAGTGAATCGGGGGGTAACTATGGCTACACCTTC.

This chain joins TRBV4-3 and TRBJ1-2, with D maybe TRBD1 (5 bases). CDR3 length: 15 residues. The V gene's germline CDR1 is LGHNA and CDR2 YSLEER. The V end was cut by 2 bases, the J end by 5 bases, with 15 bases between. CDR3 region: CASSQITGGGYGYTF. CDR3 coding DNA: TGCGCCAGCAGCCAAATCACGGGCGGGGGGTATGGCTACACCTTC.

The chain carries TRBV9 and TRBJ2-3; no clear D. Trimming removed 0 bases at V and 2 bases at J, with 7 bases between. The length of the CDR3 is 14 residues. Germline-derived CDR1 and CDR2 are SGDLS and YYNGEE. The DNA of the CDR3 is TGTGCCAGCAGCGTAGAGCTGGTCACAGATACGCAGTATTTT. It is translated as CASSVELVTDTQYF.

This chain connects TRBV7-3 to TRBJ2-3, with a weak D call TRBD1 (6 bases). V was clipped by 5 bases and J by 1 base, with 13 bases between them. Germline loops: CDR1 SGHTA, CDR2 FQGTGA. The CDR3 has 15 residues. The CDR3 DNA is TGTGCCAGCAGCCCGGTAGGGGGACGCACAGATACGCAGTATTTT. Translation: CASSPVGGRTDTQYF.

Concerning this clone itself: The sample holds other DNA sequences that translate to the same CDR3. This chain joins TRBV11-2 and TRBJ1-4; D unresolved. Germline assignment: CDR1 SGHAT and CDR2 FQNNGV. V was shortened by 1 base and J by 0 bases, with 6 bases between the two germline ends. The CDR3 sequence is 15 residues long. CDR3 amino acids: CASSLAPATNEKLFF. The CDR3, as DNA: TGTGCCAGCAGCTTAGCCCCCGCAACTAATGAAAAACTGTTTTTT.

This clone has only one observation. The chain has TRBV7-3 and TRBJ2-1, with TRBD1 as a possible D gene (6 bases). Trimming took off 5 bases at V and 9 bases at J, with 11 bases between the two ends. Looked up from germline, CDR1 is SGHTA and CDR2 is FQGTGA. The CDR3 length is 12 residues. The CDR3 protein is CASSPGRGEQFF. The CDR3, as DNA: TGTGCCAGCAGCCCAGGCAGGGGTGAGCAGTTCTTC. The whole variable domain, remainder taken from reference TRBV7-3 and TRBJ2-1, is GAGVSQTPSNKVTEKGKYVELRCDPISGHTALYWYRQSLGQGPEFLIYFQGTGAADDSGLPNDRFFAVRPEGSVSTLKIQRTERGDSAVYLCASSPGRGEQFFGPGTRLTVL.

The rearrangement uses TRBV7-3 and TRBJ1-5; a possible D gene is TRBD1 (5 bases). Trimming left V 4 bases short and J 0 bases short, with 10 bases between. CDR3 length equals 15 residues. From germline, CDR1 is SGHTA and CDR2 FQGTGA. The CDR3 loop reads CASSSAQGSNQPQHF. The CDR3 DNA reads TGTGCCAGCAGCTCTGCTCAGGGTAGCAATCAGCCCCAGCATTTT.

V usage is TRBV6-6 and J usage is TRBJ1-4; TRBD1 aligns across 7 bases. Germline trimming cut 5 bases from V and 0 bases from J; bases unmatched to any gene: 3. The CDR3 loop spans 15 amino acids. Germline lookup yields CDR1 MNHNY and CDR2 SVGAGI (reference sequence). The CDR3 reads CASSGGTATNEKLFF. Written as DNA, the CDR3 is TGTGCCAGCAGTGGGGGGACAGCAACTAATGAAAAACTGTTTTTT.

This chain connects TRBV4-3 to TRBJ2-2; D is possibly TRBD2 (7 bases). The CDR3 spans 16 residues. Trimming left V 3 bases short and J 3 bases short, with 14 bases between. Germline V gene data show CDR1 as LGHNA and CDR2 as YSLEER. CDR3 coding DNA: TGCGCCAGCAGCCAGTTTCGGGGGGCGGACACCGGGGAGCTGTTTTTT. This translates into CASSQFRGADTGELFF.

V is TRBV27 and J is TRBJ2-3; D possibly corresponds to TRBD1 (6 bases). The CDR3 has 17 amino acids. Germline V lookup: CDR1 MNHEY, CDR2 SMNVEV (reference sequence). The V and J ends lost 2 bases and 2 bases respectively, with 17 bases between them. CDR3: CASSLLGPTGDTDTQYF. Written as DNA, the CDR3 is TGTGCCAGCAGTTTACTGGGCCCGACAGGTGACACAGATACGCAGTATTTT.

The chain carries TRBV7-2 and TRBJ2-7; perhaps TRBD1 as D (6 bases). Trimming shortened V by 5 bases and J by 3 bases, and 11 bases separated the two germline ends. Germline V CDR1 and CDR2: SGHTA, FQGNSA. The CDR3 length is 13 residues. The CDR3 DNA follows: TGTGCCAGCAGCATCGGACAGCTCTACGAGCAGTACTTC. The encoded protein is CASSIGQLYEQYF. Looking up the rest from reference TRBV7-2 and TRBJ2-7 gives the full variable domain: GAGVSQSPSNKVTEKGKDVELRCDPISGHTALYWYRQSLGQGLEFLIYFQGNSAPDKSGLPSDRFSAERTGGSVSTLTIQRTQQEDSAVYLCASSIGQLYEQYFGPGTRLTVT.